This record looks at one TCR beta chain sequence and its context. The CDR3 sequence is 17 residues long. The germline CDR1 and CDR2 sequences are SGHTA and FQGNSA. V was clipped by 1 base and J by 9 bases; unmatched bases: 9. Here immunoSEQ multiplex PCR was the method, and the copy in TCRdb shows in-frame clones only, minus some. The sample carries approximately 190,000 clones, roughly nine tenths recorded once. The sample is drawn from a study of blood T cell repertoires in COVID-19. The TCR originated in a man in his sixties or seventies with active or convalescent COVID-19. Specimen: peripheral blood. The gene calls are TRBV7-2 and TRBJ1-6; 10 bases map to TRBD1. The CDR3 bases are TGTGCCAGCAGCTTAGGTGCACCGGGACAGGGGTCTTCACCCCTCCACTTT. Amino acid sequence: CASSLGAPGQGSSPLHF.